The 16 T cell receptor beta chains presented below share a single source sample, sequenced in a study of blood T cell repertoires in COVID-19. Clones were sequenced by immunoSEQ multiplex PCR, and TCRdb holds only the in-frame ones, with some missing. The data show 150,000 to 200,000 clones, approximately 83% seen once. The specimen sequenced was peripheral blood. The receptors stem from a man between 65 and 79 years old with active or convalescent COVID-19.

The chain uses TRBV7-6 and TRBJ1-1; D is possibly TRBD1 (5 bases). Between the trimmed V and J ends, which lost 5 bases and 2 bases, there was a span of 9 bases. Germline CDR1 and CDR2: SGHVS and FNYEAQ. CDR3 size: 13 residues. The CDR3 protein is CASSNGGNTEAFF. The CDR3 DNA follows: TGTGCCAGCAGCAACGGGGGTAACACTGAAGCTTTCTTT.

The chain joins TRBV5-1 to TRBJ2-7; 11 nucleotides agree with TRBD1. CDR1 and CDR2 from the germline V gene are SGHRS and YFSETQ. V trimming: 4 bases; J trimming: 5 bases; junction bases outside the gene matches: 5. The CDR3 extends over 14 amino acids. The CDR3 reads CASSGTGGGHEQYF. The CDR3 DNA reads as TGCGCCAGCAGCGGGACAGGGGGTGGTCACGAGCAGTACTTC.

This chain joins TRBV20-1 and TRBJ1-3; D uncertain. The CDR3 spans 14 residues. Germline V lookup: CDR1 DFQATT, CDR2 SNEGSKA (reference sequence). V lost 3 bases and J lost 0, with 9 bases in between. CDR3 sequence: CSASDRSSGNTIYF. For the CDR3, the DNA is TGCAGTGCTAGTGATAGGAGCTCTGGAAACACCATATATTTT.

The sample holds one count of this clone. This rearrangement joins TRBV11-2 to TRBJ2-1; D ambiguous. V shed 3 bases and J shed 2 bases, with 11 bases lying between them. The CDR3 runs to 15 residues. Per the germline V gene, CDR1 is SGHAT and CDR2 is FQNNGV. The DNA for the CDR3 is TGTGCCAGCAGCTTGGGCAGTCGTACCTACAATGAGCAGTTCTTC. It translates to CASSLGSRTYNEQFF.

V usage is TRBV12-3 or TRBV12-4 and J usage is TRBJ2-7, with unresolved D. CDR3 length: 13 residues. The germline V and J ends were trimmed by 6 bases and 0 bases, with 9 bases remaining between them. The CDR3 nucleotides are TGTGCCAGCAGCGCGGCGGTCTCCTACGAGCAGTACTTC. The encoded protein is CASSAAVSYEQYF.

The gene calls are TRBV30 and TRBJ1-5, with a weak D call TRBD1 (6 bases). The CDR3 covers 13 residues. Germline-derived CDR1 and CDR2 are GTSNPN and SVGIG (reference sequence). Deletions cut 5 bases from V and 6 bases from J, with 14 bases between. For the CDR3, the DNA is TGTGCCTGGGCTGGGGGGGGCGGTCAGCCCCAGCATTTT. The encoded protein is CAWAGGGGQPQHF.

CDR3 nucleotide sequence: TGTGCCAGCTCACCAATCGGGAACAGGGATCAGCCCCAGCATTTT. Amino acids: CASSPIGNRDQPQHF. The rearrangement uses TRBV18 and TRBJ1-5; TRBD1 might be the D (6 bases). The V end lost 2 bases, the J end lost 5 bases, and 13 bases lay between the germline ends. The CDR3 contains 15 residues. CDR1 KGHSH and CDR2 LQKENI come from the germline V gene.

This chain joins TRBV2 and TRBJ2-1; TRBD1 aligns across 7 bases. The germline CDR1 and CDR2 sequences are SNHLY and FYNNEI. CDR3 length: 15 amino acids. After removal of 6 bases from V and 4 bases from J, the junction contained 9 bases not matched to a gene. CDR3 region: CASRPGQSKYNEQFF. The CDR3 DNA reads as TGTGCCAGCAGACCGGGACAGAGCAAATACAATGAGCAGTTCTTC.

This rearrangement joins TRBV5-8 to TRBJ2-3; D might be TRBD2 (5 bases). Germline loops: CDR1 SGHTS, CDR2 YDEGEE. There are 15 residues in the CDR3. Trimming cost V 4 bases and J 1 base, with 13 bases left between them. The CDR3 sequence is CASSDQGGRTDTQYF. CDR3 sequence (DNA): TGTGCCAGCAGCGATCAAGGAGGTCGCACAGATACGCAGTATTTT.

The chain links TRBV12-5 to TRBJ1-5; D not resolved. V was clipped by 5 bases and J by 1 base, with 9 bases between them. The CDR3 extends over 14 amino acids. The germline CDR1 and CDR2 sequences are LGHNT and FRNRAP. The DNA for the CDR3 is TGTGCTAGTGGTACGGGAACAAGCAATCAGCCCCAGCATTTT. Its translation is CASGTGTSNQPQHF. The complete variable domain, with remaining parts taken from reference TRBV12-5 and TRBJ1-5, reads DARVTQTPRHKVTEMGQEVTMRCQPILGHNTVFWYRQTMMQGLELLAYFRNRAPLDDSGMPKDRFSAEMPDATLATLKIQPSEPRDSAVYFCASGTGTSNQPQHFGDGTRLSIL.

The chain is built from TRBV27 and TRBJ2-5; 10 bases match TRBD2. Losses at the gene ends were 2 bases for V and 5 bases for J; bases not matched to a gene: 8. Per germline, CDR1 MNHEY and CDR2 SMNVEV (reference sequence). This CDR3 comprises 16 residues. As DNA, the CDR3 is TGTGCCAGCAGTTTAGTAAGCGGGAGGGCCGGGGAGACCCAGTACTTC. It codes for CASSLVSGRAGETQYF.

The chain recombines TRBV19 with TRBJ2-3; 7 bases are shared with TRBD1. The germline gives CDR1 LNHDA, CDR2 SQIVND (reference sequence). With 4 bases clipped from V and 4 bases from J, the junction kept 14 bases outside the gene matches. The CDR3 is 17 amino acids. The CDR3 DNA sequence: TGTGCCAGTAGTAGAACTGCTGGACAGGCCGCGGCAGATACGCAGTATTTT. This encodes CASSRTAGQAAADTQYF.

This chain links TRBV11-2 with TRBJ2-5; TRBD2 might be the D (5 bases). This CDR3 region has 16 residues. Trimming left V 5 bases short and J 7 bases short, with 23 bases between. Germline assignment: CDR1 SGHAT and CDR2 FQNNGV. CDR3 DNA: TGTGCCAGCAGCCCGCGAGGGCAGTTGGATGGTGGGACCCAGTACTTC. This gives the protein CASSPRGQLDGGTQYF.

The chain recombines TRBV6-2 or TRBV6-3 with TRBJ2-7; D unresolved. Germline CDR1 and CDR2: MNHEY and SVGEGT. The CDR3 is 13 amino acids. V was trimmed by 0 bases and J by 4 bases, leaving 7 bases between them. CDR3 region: CASSYSVEYEQYF. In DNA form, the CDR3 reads TGTGCCAGCAGTTACTCGGTGGAGTACGAGCAGTACTTC.

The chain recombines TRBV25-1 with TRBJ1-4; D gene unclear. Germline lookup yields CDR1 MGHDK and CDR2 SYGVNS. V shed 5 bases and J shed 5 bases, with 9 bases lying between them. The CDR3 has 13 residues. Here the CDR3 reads CASSSNTNEKLFF. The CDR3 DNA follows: TGTGCCAGCAGTTCGAACACCAATGAAAAACTGTTTTTT.

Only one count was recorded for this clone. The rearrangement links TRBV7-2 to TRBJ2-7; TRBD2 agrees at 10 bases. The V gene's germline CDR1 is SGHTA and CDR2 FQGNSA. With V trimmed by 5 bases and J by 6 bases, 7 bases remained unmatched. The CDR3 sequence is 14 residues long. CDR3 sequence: CASSPASGGVEQYF. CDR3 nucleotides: TGTGCCAGCAGCCCTGCCAGCGGGGGGGTCGAGCAGTACTTC.